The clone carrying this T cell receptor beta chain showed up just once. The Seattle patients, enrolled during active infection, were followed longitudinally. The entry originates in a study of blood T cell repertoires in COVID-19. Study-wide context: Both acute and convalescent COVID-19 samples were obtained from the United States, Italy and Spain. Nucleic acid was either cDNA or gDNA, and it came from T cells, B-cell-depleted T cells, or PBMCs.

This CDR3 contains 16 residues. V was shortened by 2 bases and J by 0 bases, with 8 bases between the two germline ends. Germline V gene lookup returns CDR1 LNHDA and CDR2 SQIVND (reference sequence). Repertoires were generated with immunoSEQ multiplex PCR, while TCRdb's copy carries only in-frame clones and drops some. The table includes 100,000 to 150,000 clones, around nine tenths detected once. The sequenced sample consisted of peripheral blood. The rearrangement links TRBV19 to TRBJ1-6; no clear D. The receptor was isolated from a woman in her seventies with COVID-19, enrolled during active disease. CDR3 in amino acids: CASSIHRSSYNSPLHF. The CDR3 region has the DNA TGTGCCAGTAGTATACATCGGAGCTCCTATAATTCACCCCTCCACTTT.